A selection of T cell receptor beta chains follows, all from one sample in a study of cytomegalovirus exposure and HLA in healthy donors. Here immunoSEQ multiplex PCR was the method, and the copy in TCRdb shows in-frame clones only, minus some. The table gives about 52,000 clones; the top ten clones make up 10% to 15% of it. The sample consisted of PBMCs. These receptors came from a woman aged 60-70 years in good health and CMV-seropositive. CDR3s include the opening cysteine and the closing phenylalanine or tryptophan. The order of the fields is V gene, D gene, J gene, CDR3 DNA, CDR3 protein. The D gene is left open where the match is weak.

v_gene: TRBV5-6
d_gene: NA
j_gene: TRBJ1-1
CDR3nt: TGTGCCAGCAGCTTGGGACTCACTGAAGCTTACTTT
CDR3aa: CASSLGLTEAYF

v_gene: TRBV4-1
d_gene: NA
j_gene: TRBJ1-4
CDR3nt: TGCGCCAGCAGCCCGTTGCCGGATGAAAAACTGTTTTTT
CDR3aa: CASSPLPDEKLFF

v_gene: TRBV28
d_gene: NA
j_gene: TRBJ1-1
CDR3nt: TGTGCCAGCATGACAGTAGATGAAGCTTTCTTT
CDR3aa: CASMTVDEAFF

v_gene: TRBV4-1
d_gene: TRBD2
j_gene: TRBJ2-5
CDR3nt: TGCGCCAGCAGCCAAAAGGGGGCTAGCGGGGGGCCGGAGGAGACCCAGTACTTC
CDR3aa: CASSQKGASGGPEETQYF

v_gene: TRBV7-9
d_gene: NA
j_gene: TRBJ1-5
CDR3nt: TGTGCCAGCAGCTTGGGACACGAAATCGGGCAGCCCCAGCATTTT
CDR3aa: CASSLGHEIGQPQHF

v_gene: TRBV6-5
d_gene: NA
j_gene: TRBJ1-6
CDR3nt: TGTGCCAGCAGTTCGCGGGGGGGTGATAATTCACCCCTCCACTTT
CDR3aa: CASSSRGGDNSPLHF

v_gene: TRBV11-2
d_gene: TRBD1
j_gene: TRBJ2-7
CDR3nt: TGTGCCAGCAGCTTATCTGGTACAGGGGGGACCTACGAGCAGTACTTC
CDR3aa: CASSLSGTGGTYEQYF

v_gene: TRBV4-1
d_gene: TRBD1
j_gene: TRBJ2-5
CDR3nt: TGCGCCAGCAGCCAGGACAGGGGAGAGACCCAGTACTTC
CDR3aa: CASSQDRGETQYF

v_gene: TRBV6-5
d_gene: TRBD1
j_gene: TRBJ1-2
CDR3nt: TGTGCCAGCAGTTGGGGGACAGGGCCTCAAAACTATGGCTACACCTTC
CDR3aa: CASSWGTGPQNYGYTF

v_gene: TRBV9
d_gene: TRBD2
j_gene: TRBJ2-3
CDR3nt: TGTGCCAGCAGCGTAAATAGCGGGGGGGGTAAAGATACGCAGTATTTT
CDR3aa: CASSVNSGGGKDTQYF

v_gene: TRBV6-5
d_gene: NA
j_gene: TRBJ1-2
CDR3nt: TGTGCCAGCAGTTACGGCGGTTATGGCTACACCTTC
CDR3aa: CASSYGGYGYTF

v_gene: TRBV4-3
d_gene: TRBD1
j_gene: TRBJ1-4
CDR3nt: TGCGCCAGCAGCCAAGCAGGGACAGGGGGCACTAGCTCTGAAAAACTGTTTTTT
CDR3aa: CASSQAGTGGTSSEKLFF

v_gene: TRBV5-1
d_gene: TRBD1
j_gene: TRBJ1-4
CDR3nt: TGCGCCAGCAGCTTGGCCGGACAGGTGGAAAAACTGTTTTTT
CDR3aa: CASSLAGQVEKLFF

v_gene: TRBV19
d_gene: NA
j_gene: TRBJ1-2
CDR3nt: TGTGCCAGGGAGCGCAGGGGTACCTATGGCTACACCTTC
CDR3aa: CARERRGTYGYTF